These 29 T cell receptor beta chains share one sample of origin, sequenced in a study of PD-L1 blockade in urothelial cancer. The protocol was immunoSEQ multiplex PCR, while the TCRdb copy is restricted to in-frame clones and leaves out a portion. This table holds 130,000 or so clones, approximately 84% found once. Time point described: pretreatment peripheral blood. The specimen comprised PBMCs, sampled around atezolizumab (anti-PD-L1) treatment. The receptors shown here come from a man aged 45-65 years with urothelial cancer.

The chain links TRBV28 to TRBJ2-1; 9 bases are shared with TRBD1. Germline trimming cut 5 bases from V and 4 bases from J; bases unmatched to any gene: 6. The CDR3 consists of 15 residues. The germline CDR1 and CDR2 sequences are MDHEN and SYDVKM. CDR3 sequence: CASSHPGTGYNEQFF. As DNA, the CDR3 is TGTGCCAGCAGTCATCCCGGGACAGGGTACAATGAGCAGTTCTTC.

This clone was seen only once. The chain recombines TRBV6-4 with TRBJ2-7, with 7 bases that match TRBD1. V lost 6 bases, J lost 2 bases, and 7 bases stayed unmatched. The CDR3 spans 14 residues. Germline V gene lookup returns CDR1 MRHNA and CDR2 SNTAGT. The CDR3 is CASSEDRTPYEQYF. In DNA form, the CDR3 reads TGTGCCAGCAGCGAGGACAGGACCCCCTACGAGCAGTACTTC.

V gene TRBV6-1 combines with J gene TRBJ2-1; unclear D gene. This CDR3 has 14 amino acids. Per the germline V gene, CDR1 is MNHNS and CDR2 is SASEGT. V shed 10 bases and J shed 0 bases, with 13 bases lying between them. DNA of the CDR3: TGTGCCACCACCCCATGGAGCTCCTACAATGAGCAGTTCTTC. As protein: CATTPWSSYNEQFF.

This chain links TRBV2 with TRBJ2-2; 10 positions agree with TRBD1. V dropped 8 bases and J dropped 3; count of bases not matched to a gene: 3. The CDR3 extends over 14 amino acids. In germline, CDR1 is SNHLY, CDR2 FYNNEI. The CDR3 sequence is CASAGQGYTGELFF. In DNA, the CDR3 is TGTGCCAGCGCGGGACAGGGGTACACCGGGGAGCTGTTTTTT.

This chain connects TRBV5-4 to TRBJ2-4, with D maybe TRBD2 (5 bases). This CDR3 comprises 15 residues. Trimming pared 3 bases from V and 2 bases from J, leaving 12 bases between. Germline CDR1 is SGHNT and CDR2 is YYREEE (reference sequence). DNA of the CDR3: TGTGCCAGCAGCTCGTATAGGGAGTCCAAAAACATTCAGTACTTC. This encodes CASSSYRESKNIQYF.

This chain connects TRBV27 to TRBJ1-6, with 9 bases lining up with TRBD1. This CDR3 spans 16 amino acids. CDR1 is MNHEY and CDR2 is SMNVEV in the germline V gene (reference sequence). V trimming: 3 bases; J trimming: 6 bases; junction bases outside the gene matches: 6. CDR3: CASSFSGTGPNSPLHF. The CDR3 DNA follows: TGTGCCAGCAGTTTCTCCGGGACAGGGCCTAATTCACCCCTCCACTTT.

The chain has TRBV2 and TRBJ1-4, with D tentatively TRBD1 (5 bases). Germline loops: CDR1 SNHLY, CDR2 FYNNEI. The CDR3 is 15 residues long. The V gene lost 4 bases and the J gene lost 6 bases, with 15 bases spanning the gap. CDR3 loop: CASSASGRADEKLFF. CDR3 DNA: TGTGCCAGCAGTGCTTCAGGGAGGGCAGATGAAAAACTGTTTTTT. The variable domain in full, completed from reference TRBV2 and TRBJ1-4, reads EPEVTQTPSHQVTQMGQEVILRCVPISNHLYFYWYRQILGQKVEFLVSFYNNEISEKSEIFDDQFSVERPDGSNFTLKIRSTKLEDSAMYFCASSASGRADEKLFFGSGTQLSVL.

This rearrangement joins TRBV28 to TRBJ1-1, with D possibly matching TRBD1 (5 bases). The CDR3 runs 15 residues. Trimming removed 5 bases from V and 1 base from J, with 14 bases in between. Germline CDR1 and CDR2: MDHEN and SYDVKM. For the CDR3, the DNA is TGTGCCAGCAGTATAGGAGGGGCGAAGAACACTGAAGCTTTCTTT. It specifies CASSIGGAKNTEAFF.

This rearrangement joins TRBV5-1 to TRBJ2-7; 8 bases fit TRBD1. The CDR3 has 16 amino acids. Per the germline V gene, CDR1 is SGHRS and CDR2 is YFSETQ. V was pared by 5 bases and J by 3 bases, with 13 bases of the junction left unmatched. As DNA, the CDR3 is TGCGCCAGCAGACGAGGGGAAGGGACAGGACTCTACGAGCAGTACTTC. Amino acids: CASRRGEGTGLYEQYF. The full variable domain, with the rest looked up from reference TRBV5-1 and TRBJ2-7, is KAGVTQTPRYLIKTRGQQVTLSCSPISGHRSVSWYQQTPGQGLQFLFEYFSETQRNKGNFPGRFSGRQFSNSRSEMNVSTLELGDSALYLCASRRGEGTGLYEQYFGPGTRLTVT.

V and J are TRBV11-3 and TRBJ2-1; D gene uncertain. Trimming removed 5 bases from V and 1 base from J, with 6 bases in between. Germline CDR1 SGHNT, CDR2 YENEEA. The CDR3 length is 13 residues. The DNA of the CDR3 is TGTGCCAGCAGCCTCACATCCTACAATGAGCAGTTCTTC. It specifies CASSLTSYNEQFF.

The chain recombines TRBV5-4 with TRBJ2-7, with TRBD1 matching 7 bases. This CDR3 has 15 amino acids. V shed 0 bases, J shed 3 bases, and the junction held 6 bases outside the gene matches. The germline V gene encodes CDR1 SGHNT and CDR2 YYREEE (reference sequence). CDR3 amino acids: CASSLAGTVDYEQYF. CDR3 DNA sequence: TGTGCCAGCAGCTTGGCCGGGACAGTAGACTACGAGCAGTACTTC.

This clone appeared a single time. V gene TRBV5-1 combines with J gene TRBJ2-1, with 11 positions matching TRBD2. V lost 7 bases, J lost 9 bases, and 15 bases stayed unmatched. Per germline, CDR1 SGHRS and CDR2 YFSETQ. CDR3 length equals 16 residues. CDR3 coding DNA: TGCGCCAGCCGCAGTCGCACTAGCGGGGGTAGCGGTGAGCAGTTCTTC. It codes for CASRSRTSGGSGEQFF.

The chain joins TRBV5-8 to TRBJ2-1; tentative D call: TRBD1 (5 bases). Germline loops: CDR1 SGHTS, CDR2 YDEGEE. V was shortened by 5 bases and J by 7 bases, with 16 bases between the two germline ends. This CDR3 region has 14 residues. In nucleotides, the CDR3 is TGTGCCAGCAGAAGTGACAGCAATCGGAATGAGCAGTTCTTC. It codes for CASRSDSNRNEQFF. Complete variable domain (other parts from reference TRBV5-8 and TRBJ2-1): EAGVTQSPTHLIKTRGQQATLRCSPISGHTSVYWYQQALGLGLQFLLWYDEGEERNRGNFPPRFSGRQFPNYSSELNVNALELEDSALYLCASRSDSNRNEQFFGPGTRLTVL.

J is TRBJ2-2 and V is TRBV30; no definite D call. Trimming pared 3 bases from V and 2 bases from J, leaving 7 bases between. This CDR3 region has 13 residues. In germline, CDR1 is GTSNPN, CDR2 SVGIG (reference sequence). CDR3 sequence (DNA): TGTGCCTGGAGGCCGAGTAACACCGGGGAGCTGTTTTTT. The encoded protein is CAWRPSNTGELFF.

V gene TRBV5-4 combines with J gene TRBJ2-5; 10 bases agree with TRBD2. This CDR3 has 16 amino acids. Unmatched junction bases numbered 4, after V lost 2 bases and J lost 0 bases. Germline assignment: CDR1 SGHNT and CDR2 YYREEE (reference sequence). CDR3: CASSLGLAGDQETQYF. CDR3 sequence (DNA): TGTGCCAGCAGCTTAGGGCTAGCGGGAGACCAAGAGACCCAGTACTTC. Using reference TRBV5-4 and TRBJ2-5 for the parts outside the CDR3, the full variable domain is ETGVTQSPTHLIKTRGQQVTLRCSSQSGHNTVSWYQQALGQGPQFIFQYYREEENGRGNFPPRFSGLQFPNYSSELNVNALELDDSALYLCASSLGLAGDQETQYFGPGTRLLVL.

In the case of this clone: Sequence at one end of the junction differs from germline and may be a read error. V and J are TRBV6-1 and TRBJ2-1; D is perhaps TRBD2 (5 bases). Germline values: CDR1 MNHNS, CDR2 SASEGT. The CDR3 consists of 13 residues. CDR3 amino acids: CASSEEFLGEKLF. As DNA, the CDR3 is TGTGCCAGCAGTGAAGAGTTTTTGGGAGAAAAACTCTTC.

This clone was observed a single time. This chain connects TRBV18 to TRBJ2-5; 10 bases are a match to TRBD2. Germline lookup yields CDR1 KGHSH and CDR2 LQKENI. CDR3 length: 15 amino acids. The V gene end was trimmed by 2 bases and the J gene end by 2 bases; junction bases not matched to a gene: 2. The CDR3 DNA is TGTGCCAGCTCACCAGGGACTAGCGTTCAAGAGACCCAGTACTTC. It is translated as CASSPGTSVQETQYF.

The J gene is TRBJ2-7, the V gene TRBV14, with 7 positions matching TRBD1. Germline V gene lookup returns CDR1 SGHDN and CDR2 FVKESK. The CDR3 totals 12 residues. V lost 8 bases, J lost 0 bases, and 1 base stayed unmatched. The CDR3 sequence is CASGQASYEQYF. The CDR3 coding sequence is TGTGCCAGCGGACAGGCCTCCTACGAGCAGTACTTC. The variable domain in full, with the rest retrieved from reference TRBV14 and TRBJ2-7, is EAGVTQFPSHSVIEKGQTVTLRCDPISGHDNLYWYRRVMGKEIKFLLHFVKESKQDESGMPNNRFLAERTGGTYSTLKVQPAELEDSGVYFCASGQASYEQYFGPGTRLTVT.

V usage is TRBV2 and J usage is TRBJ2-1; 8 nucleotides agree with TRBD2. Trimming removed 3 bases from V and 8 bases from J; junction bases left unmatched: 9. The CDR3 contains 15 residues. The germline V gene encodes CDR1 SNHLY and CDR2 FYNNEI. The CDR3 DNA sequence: TGTGCCAGCAGTGATCTCGGGAGGGCCGCCCATGAGCAGTTCTTC. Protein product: CASSDLGRAAHEQFF.

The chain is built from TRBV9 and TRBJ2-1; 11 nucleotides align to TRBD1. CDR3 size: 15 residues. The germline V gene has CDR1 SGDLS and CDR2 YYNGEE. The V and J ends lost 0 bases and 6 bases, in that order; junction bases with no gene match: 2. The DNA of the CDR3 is TGTGCCAGCAGCGTAGCCGGGACAGGGGGCAATGAGCAGTTCTTC. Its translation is CASSVAGTGGNEQFF.

CDR3 DNA: TGTGCCAGCAGCTTATCTCCGGGACAGGTGAATGGCTACACCTTC. It translates to CASSLSPGQVNGYTF. V is TRBV9 and J is TRBJ1-2; the match to TRBD1 covers 8 bases. Trimming removed 4 bases from V and 6 bases from J; junction bases left unmatched: 11. This CDR3 region has 15 residues. Germline V gene lookup returns CDR1 SGDLS and CDR2 YYNGEE. The full variable domain, with the rest looked up from reference TRBV9 and TRBJ1-2, is DSGVTQTPKHLITATGQRVTLRCSPRSGDLSVYWYQQSLDQGLQFLIQYYNGEERAKGNILERFSAQQFPDLHSELNLSSLELGDSALYFCASSLSPGQVNGYTFGSGTRLTVV.

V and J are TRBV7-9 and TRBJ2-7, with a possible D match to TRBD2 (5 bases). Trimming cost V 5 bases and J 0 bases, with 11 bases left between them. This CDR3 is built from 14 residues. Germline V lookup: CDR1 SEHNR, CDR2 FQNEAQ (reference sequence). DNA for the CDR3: TGTGCCAGCAGCCCCCGGGGAAACTCCTACGAGCAGTACTTC. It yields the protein CASSPRGNSYEQYF.

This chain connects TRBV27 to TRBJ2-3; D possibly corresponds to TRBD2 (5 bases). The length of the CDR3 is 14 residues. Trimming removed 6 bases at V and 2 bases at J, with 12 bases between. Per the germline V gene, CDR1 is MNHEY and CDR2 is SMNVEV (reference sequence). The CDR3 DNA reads TGTGCCAGCAGGAGGGCCTCGTTCACAGATACGCAGTATTTT. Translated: CASRRASFTDTQYF.

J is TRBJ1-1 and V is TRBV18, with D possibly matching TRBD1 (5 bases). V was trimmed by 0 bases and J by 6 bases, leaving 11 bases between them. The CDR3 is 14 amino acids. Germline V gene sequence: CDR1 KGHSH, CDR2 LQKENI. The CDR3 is CASSPPRGSAEAFF. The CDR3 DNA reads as TGTGCCAGCTCACCACCGCGGGGCTCTGCTGAAGCTTTCTTT.

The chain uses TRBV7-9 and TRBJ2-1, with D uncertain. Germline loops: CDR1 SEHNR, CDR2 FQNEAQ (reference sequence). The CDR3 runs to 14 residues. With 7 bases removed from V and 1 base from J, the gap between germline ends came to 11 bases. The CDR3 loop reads CASTSAESYNEQFF. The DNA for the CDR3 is TGTGCCAGCACTTCGGCGGAGTCCTACAATGAGCAGTTCTTC.

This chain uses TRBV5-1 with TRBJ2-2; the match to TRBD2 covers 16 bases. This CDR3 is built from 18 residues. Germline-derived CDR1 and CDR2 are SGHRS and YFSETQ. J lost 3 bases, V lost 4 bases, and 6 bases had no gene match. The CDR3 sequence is CASSGGTSGRADTGELFF. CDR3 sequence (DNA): TGCGCCAGCAGCGGAGGGACTAGCGGGAGGGCCGACACCGGGGAGCTGTTTTTT.

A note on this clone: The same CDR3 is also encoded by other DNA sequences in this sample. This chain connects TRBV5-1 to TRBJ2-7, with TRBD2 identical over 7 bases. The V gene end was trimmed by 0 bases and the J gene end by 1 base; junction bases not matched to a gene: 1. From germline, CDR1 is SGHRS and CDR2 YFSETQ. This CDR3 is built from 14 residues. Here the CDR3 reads CASSLASGSYEQYF. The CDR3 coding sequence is TGCGCCAGCAGCTTGGCTAGCGGTTCCTACGAGCAGTACTTC.

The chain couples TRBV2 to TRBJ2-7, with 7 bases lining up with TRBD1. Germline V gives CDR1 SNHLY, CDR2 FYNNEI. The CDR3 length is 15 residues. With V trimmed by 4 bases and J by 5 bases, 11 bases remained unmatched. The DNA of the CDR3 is TGTGCCAGCAGTGTCCTACAGGGGAAAGTGAACGAGCAGTACTTC. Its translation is CASSVLQGKVNEQYF. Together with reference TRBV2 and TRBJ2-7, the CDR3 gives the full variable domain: EPEVTQTPSHQVTQMGQEVILRCVPISNHLYFYWYRQILGQKVEFLVSFYNNEISEKSEIFDDQFSVERPDGSNFTLKIRSTKLEDSAMYFCASSVLQGKVNEQYFGPGTRLTVT.

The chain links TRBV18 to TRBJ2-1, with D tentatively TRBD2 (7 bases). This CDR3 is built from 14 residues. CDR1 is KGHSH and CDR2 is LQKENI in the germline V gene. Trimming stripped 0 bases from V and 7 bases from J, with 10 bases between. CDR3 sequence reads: CASSPPGGVNEQFF. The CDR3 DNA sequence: TGTGCCAGCTCACCACCAGGGGGGGTGAATGAGCAGTTCTTC.